What follows is one T cell receptor beta chain and its context. Its antigen is unknown. The data belong to a study of beta chain features in type 1 diabetes. Whole-study context: Healthy donors resembled patients in age, gender and cell yields. Whole-study findings and limits: In every one of the four CD4+ subsets, TCRB CDR3s were moderately but significantly shorter in Type 1 diabetes patients.

V was pared by 3 bases and J by 4 bases, with 14 bases between. This CDR3 is 15 amino acids long. Germline V gives CDR1 MGHDK, CDR2 SYGVNS. Reverse transcription of all isolated RNA meant that expressed TCRB transcripts were sequenced. Clones were read by immunoSEQ multiplex PCR, and TCRdb kept only the in-frame ones, dropping some. This table holds hundreds of thousands of clones, 14% found once. The chain joins TRBV25-1 to TRBJ2-3; tentatively, D is TRBD2 (6 bases). The source is a man aged 30-40 years with type 1 diabetes. Material for sequencing was naive CD4+ T cells from blood. The CDR3 is CASSDYGSTSDTQYF. The CDR3 DNA follows: TGTGCCAGCAGTGATTACGGGAGTACGTCAGATACGCAGTATTTT.